Below are 24 T cell receptor beta chains sequenced from a single sample in a study of T cell responses to AZD1222 COVID-19 vaccine (dated by TCRdb to the early 2020s). The time point label here, explained by the study, means: baseline before first vaccination. Library generation was performed with the immunoSEQ multiplex PCR assay. The immuneACCESS repertoire file appears here via TCRdb, limited to in-frame rearrangements. These files lack a portion of the clones; in checked studies, under half of the deficit traces to unresolved V genes, and the cause of the others is not known. The table for this sample lists around 80,000 clones; 90% to 95% of them were counted only once. About 5.2% of the sample is held by the ten biggest clonotypes. The sequences come from peripheral blood, collected on day 0 of AZD1222 vaccination. These receptors all stem from an adult in good health.

The rearrangement links TRBV25-1 to TRBJ1-2, with 7 nucleotides matching TRBD1. Germline V gene sequence: CDR1 MGHDK, CDR2 SYGVNS. Unmatched junction bases numbered 6, after V lost 6 bases and J lost 2 bases. The CDR3 contains 14 residues. Here the CDR3 reads CASREQGLNYGYTF. The CDR3 nucleotides read TGTGCCAGCAGGGAACAGGGGTTGAACTATGGCTACACCTTC.

As concerns this clone: An end of the junction does not agree with germline; a read error may underlie this. This chain joins TRBV7-3 and TRBJ2-4; D gene unclear. CDR1 is SGHTA, CDR2 FQGTGA, per germline. CDR3 length: 9 residues. In nucleotides, the CDR3 is TGTGCCAGCAGTCGACGGCTGGGTTTC. Translating gives CASSRRLGF.

The chain is built from TRBV19 and TRBJ2-1; D is unresolved. CDR3 length equals 16 residues. With 0 bases removed from V and 12 bases from J, the gap between germline ends came to 21 bases. Germline V gene data show CDR1 as LNHDA and CDR2 as SQIVND (reference sequence). The CDR3 bases are TGTGCCAGTAGTATAGATCTTAGTTCGGGCCAAGAAGGGCAGTTCTTC. It is translated as CASSIDLSSGQEGQFF.

V usage is TRBV9 and J usage is TRBJ1-1; the D gene is possibly TRBD1 (5 bases). CDR1 and CDR2 from the germline V gene are SGDLS and YYNGEE. Between the trimmed V and J ends, which lost 4 bases and 7 bases, there was a span of 17 bases. The CDR3 loop spans 14 amino acids. The CDR3 sequence: CASSPTGTGGEAFF. DNA for the CDR3: TGTGCCAGCAGCCCCACTGGGACCGGCGGTGAAGCTTTCTTT.

CDR3 coding DNA: TGTGCCAGCAGCTTCTCAGACAGGGCCACTGAAGCTTTCTTT. The encoded protein is CASSFSDRATEAFF. The gene calls are TRBV7-9 and TRBJ1-1; 7 nucleotides align to TRBD1. The germline gives CDR1 SEHNR, CDR2 FQNEAQ (reference sequence). There are 14 residues in the CDR3. V shed 3 bases and J 4 bases; nucleotides not matched to a gene: 5. Full variable domain (rest looked up from reference TRBV7-9 and TRBJ1-1): DTGVSQNPRHKITKRGQNVTFRCDPISEHNRLYWYRQTLGQGPEFLTYFQNEAQLEKSRLLSDRFSAERPKGSFSTLEIQRTEQGDSAMYLCASSFSDRATEAFFGQGTRLTVV.

The chain uses TRBV6-2 or TRBV6-3 and TRBJ1-5, with TRBD1 identical over 8 bases. The CDR3 is 18 amino acids. Unmatched junction bases numbered 12, after V lost 0 bases and J lost 5 bases. Germline assignment: CDR1 MNHEY and CDR2 SVGEGT. In DNA form, the CDR3 reads TGTGCCAGCAGTTACTCGGGCGACAGGGGAAATTTCCATCAGCCCCAGCATTTT. Encoded protein: CASSYSGDRGNFHQPQHF.

V and J are TRBV7-9 and TRBJ2-1, with D hard to call. Germline V gene lookup returns CDR1 SEHNR and CDR2 FQNEAQ (reference sequence). The length of the CDR3 is 11 residues. The V and J ends lost 3 bases and 8 bases respectively, with 5 bases between them. CDR3 nucleotide sequence: TGTGCCAGCAGCTTCCAGTATGAGCAGTTCTTC. Translating it yields CASSFQYEQFF.

The V call is TRBV19, the J call TRBJ1-1, with D unclear. There are 15 residues in the CDR3. Deletions cut 6 bases from V and 1 base from J, with 15 bases between. CDR1 and CDR2 from the germline V gene are LNHDA and SQIVND (reference sequence). CDR3 DNA: TGTGCCAGTAGCATTGAGTCATCTGCGAACACTGAAGCTTTCTTT. It codes for CASSIESSANTEAFF.

This chain links TRBV15 with TRBJ2-5; D perhaps matches TRBD2 (6 bases). Per germline, CDR1 LNHNV and CDR2 YYDKDF (reference sequence). Deletions cut 3 bases from V and 3 bases from J, with 11 bases between. This CDR3 has 14 amino acids. Written as DNA, the CDR3 is TGTGCCACCAGCAGGGGACTGGGGGAAGAGACCCAGTACTTC. Translation: CATSRGLGEETQYF.

The V call is TRBV7-2, the J call TRBJ1-6; the D gene is possibly TRBD1 (6 bases). Germline V gene sequence: CDR1 SGHTA, CDR2 FQGNSA. Trimming removed 1 base at V and 6 bases at J, with 10 bases between. CDR3 length equals 15 residues. Here the CDR3 reads CASSLVNRANSPLHF. In DNA, the CDR3 is TGTGCCAGCAGCTTAGTGAACAGGGCTAATTCACCCCTCCACTTT.

The genes are TRBV19 and TRBJ2-4; 11 bases map to TRBD2. V shed 6 bases and J 5 bases; nucleotides not matched to a gene: 0. The CDR3 length is 13 residues. Looked up from germline, CDR1 is LNHDA and CDR2 is SQIVND (reference sequence). CDR3 region: CASRGLAENIQYF. The DNA of the CDR3 is TGTGCCAGTAGGGGACTAGCGGAAAACATTCAGTACTTC.

The V call is TRBV7-9, the J call TRBJ1-4; TRBD1 is a possible D gene (6 bases). Trimming took off 8 bases at V and 6 bases at J, with 10 bases between the two ends. Germline CDR1 is SEHNR and CDR2 is FQNEAQ (reference sequence). The CDR3 loop spans 12 amino acids. CDR3 loop: CASGGRYEKLFF. The CDR3 DNA reads as TGTGCCAGCGGGGGCCGATATGAAAAACTGTTTTTT.

In the case of this clone: Other nucleotide sequences in the sample specify the same CDR3. The V gene is TRBV18, the J gene TRBJ1-1, with a possible D match to TRBD1 (5 bases). Trimming left V 3 bases short and J 0 bases short, with 5 bases between. This CDR3 is 13 amino acids long. CDR1 KGHSH and CDR2 LQKENI come from the germline V gene. The CDR3 is CASSPDMNTEAFF. DNA of the CDR3: TGTGCCAGCTCACCGGACATGAACACTGAAGCTTTCTTT. The whole variable domain, filled in from reference TRBV18 and TRBJ1-1, reads NAGVMQNPRHLVRRRGQEARLRCSPMKGHSHVYWYRQLPEEGLKFMVYLQKENIIDESGMPKERFSAEFPKEGPSILRIQQVVRGDSAAYFCASSPDMNTEAFFGQGTRLTVV.

This chain joins TRBV9 and TRBJ2-5, with TRBD2 matching 11 bases. This CDR3 spans 14 amino acids. Germline V gene data show CDR1 as SGDLS and CDR2 as YYNGEE. V shed 4 bases and J 4 bases; nucleotides not matched to a gene: 3. CDR3 bases: TGTGCCAGCAGCTTTGGGACTAGCGGAGAGACCCAGTACTTC. This codes for CASSFGTSGETQYF.

This chain connects TRBV5-1 to TRBJ1-2; D is unresolved. The ends were cut back, 7 bases at V and 8 bases at J, with 12 bases in the middle. In germline, CDR1 is SGHRS, CDR2 YFSETQ. This CDR3 region has 11 residues. As DNA, the CDR3 is TGCGCCAGCCGTCTAGAGGGAGGCTACACCTTC. It codes for CASRLEGGYTF.

The CDR3 region is CATSRDLGGLNSPLHF. The CDR3 nucleotides read TGTGCCACCAGCAGAGATCTGGGGGGGTTAAATTCACCCCTCCACTTT. J is TRBJ1-6 and V is TRBV15; TRBD1 might be the D (5 bases). V lost 0 bases, J lost 7 bases, and 13 bases lay in between. CDR3 size: 16 residues. Germline V gives CDR1 LNHNV, CDR2 YYDKDF (reference sequence).

This clone was picked up a small number of times. This chain's CDR3 is CASRLTAGQPQHF. The CDR3 DNA follows: TGTGCCAGCAGGTTGACAGCCGGGCAGCCCCAGCATTTT. The chain couples TRBV6-5 to TRBJ1-5; possibly TRBD1 for D (5 bases). V was pared by 6 bases and J by 7 bases, with 13 bases between. The CDR3 has 13 amino acids. CDR1 and CDR2 (germline): MNHEY, SVGAGI.

The chain couples TRBV28 to TRBJ2-7; maybe TRBD2 (6 bases). Germline CDR1 and CDR2: MDHEN and SYDVKM. The CDR3 sequence is 14 residues long. Trimming removed 1 base at V and 6 bases at J, with 13 bases between. CDR3 in amino acids: CASSLSGGPLEQYF. As DNA, the CDR3 is TGTGCCAGCAGTTTATCAGGAGGGCCCCTCGAGCAGTACTTC.

The genes are TRBV10-1 and TRBJ2-3; D possibly corresponds to TRBD2 (5 bases). V gave up 3 bases and J gave up 2 bases, with 12 bases separating them. The germline CDR1 and CDR2 sequences are WNHNN and SYGVQD (reference sequence). The CDR3 has 15 amino acids. The CDR3 sequence: CASSDWGATTDTQYF. The CDR3 nucleotides are TGCGCCAGCAGTGATTGGGGAGCTACCACAGATACGCAGTATTTT.

V gene TRBV6-6 combines with J gene TRBJ2-7; 8 nucleotides line up with TRBD1. CDR1 MNHNY and CDR2 SVGAGI come from the germline V gene (reference sequence). This CDR3 is 14 amino acids long. The J segment lost 3 bases and the V segment lost 1 base, leaving 2 bases of the junction unmatched. The chain's CDR3 is CASSYLGQGYEQYF. The CDR3 DNA sequence: TGTGCCAGCAGTTACTTAGGACAGGGCTACGAGCAGTACTTC.

The chain recombines TRBV12-3 or TRBV12-4 with TRBJ2-7, with D perhaps matching TRBD2 (5 bases). CDR3 size: 12 residues. Deletions cut 1 base from V and 7 bases from J, with 8 bases between. The CDR3, as DNA: TGTGCCAGCAGTTTAGACCCGGGGGAGCAGTACTTC. This codes for CASSLDPGEQYF.

This sequence joins TRBV18 and TRBJ2-2; no definite D call. This CDR3 has 15 residues. Germline V gives CDR1 KGHSH, CDR2 LQKENI. Trimming removed 5 bases at V and 2 bases at J, with 12 bases between. CDR3 residues: CASSATSTNTGELFF. CDR3 in DNA: TGTGCCAGCTCAGCCACAAGTACTAACACCGGGGAGCTGTTTTTT. Together with reference TRBV18 and TRBJ2-2, the CDR3 gives the full variable domain: NAGVMQNPRHLVRRRGQEARLRCSPMKGHSHVYWYRQLPEEGLKFMVYLQKENIIDESGMPKERFSAEFPKEGPSILRIQQVVRGDSAAYFCASSATSTNTGELFFGEGSRLTVL.

The genes are TRBV2 and TRBJ2-1; 9 bases agree with TRBD2. This CDR3 spans 16 amino acids. J was trimmed by 4 bases and V by 4 bases; bases with no gene match: 8. Germline assignment: CDR1 SNHLY and CDR2 FYNNEI. DNA for the CDR3: TGTGCCAGCAGTGGATCCCGGACTAGCGCGTACAATGAGCAGTTCTTC. This codes for CASSGSRTSAYNEQFF.

The genes are TRBV6-1 and TRBJ2-5, with D unresolved. The CDR3 totals 14 residues. The germline V gene encodes CDR1 MNHNS and CDR2 SASEGT. The V gene lost 0 bases and the J gene lost 1 base, with 6 bases spanning the gap. CDR3 residues: CASSEASFQETQYF. The CDR3 coding sequence is TGTGCCAGCAGTGAAGCCAGCTTCCAAGAGACCCAGTACTTC.